This T cell receptor (beta chain) appears in the sequencing data of a study of PD-1 blockade in classical Hodgkin lymphoma. On the study more broadly: Each patient was given nivolumab 3 mg/kg through a vein every 2 weeks.

Sequencing used immunoSEQ multiplex PCR; TCRdb keeps in-frame clones, though not all of them. The sample holds roughly 81,000 clones; about nine tenths are singletons and the top ten take approximately 2.4%. Study-wide points: Among the patients, those starting nivolumab under 1 year after ASCT were excluded. Unlike CD8+ TCR diversity, which did not rise significantly by C4D1, CD4+ TCR diversity did. Baseline TCR diversity was reportedly lower in newly diagnosed patients than healthy donors.

Germline V gene data show CDR1 as MNHEY and CDR2 as SVGAGI. CDR3 length equals 15 residues. Trimming took 6 bases from V and 0 from J; bases not matched to a gene: 7. There was relapse after autologous stem cell transplantation in every patient, and there was variation in brentuximab vedotin exposure. In the case of this clone: The antigen is unknown. Other DNA sequences in the same sample also yield this CDR3.

The sequencing used peripheral blood mononuclear cells (PBMCs), collected before the second cycle of nivolumab. The chain is built from TRBV6-5 and TRBJ1-2, with 7 positions matching TRBD1. This TCR came from a human donor with classical Hodgkin lymphoma. The CDR3 spells CASRGQGGANYGYTF. Here the CDR3 DNA reads TGTGCCAGCAGGGGGCAGGGGGGAGCTAACTATGGCTACACCTTC.